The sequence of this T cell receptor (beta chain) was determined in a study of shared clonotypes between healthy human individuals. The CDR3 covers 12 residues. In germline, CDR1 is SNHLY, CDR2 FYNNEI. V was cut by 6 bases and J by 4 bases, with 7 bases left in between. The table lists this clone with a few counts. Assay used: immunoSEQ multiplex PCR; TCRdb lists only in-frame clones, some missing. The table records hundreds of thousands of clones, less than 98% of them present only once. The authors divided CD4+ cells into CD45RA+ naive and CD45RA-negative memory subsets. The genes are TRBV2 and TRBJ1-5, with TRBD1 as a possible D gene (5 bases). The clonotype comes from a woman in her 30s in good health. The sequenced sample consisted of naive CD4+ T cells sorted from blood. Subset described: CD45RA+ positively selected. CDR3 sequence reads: CASRTVNQPQHF. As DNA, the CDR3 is TGTGCCAGCAGGACAGTTAATCAGCCCCAGCATTTT.